The present TCR beta chain was sequenced within a study of T-cell reconstitution after alpha-beta-depleted transplantation in children. TCRbeta library construction was performed incorporating unique molecular identifiers. TCRdb used MiXCR to reprocess the PCR reads, holding one entry per CDR3 protein. The sample holds roughly 610,000 distinct CDR3 sequences, 8% to 11% seen once. CDR3 length: 16 amino acids. V was pared by 4 bases and J by 3 bases, with 8 bases of the junction left unmatched. This TCR was sampled from a human donor who donated a stem cell graft to a child with acute myeloid leukemia. The material sequenced was PBMCs from the stem cell graft donor, taken from the stem cell graft. The V gene is TRBV12-3 or TRBV12-4, the J gene TRBJ2-5, with TRBD2 matching over 10 bases. CDR3 protein: CASSSGLADRKETQYF. Here the CDR3 DNA reads TGTGCCAGCAGTTCAGGACTAGCGGACCGGAAAGAGACCCAGTACTTC.